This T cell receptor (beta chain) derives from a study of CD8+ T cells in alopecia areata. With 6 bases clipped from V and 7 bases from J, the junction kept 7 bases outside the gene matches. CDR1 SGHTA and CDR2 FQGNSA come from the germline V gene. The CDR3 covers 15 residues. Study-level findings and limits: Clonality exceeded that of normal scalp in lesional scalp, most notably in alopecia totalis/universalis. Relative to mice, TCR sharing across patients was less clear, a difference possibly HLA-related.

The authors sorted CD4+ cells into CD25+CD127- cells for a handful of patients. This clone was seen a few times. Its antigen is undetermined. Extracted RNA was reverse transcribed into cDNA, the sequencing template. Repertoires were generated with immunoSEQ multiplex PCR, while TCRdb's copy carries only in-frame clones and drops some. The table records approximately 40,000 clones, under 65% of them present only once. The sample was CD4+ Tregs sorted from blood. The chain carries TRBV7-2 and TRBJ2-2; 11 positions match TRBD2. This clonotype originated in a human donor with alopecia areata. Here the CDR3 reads CASRISGRAVGELFF. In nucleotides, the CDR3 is TGTGCCAGCAGGATTAGCGGGAGGGCCGTCGGGGAGCTGTTTTTT.